This is a list of T cell receptor beta chains from one sample in a study of T cell therapy after organ transplantation. Method: immunoSEQ multiplex PCR; TCRdb's copy keeps in-frame clones and lacks some. In the table there are 15,000 to 20,000 clones, 65% to 90% of which are singletons. These TCRs are of unknown antigen specificity. Here the sequenced sample was CD8+ T cells from blood, taken after autologous CMV-specific T cell therapy. The receptors shown here come from a human patient who had received a solid organ transplant and had CMV disease. The graft donor may have given rise to some T cells. CDR3s include the opening cysteine and the closing phenylalanine or tryptophan. D genes are given only for firm matches. The size field is filled for only some rows; it gives once, few, many or a size class.

cdr3_aa	cdr3_nt	clone_size	v_call	d_call	j_call
CATSRPRQGGTEAFF	TGTGCCACCAGCAGACCCAGACAGGGTGGCACTGAAGCTTTCTTT	NA	TRBV15	TRBD1	TRBJ1-1
CASSDLVGAYSTYEQYF	TGTGCCAGCAGTGATTTAGTGGGGGCCTACTCCACCTACGAGCAGTACTTC	NA	TRBV6-1	NA	TRBJ2-7
CASSRLAYGELFF	TGTGCCAGCAGCCGACTAGCGTACGGGGAGCTGTTTTTT	once	TRBV7-7	TRBD2	TRBJ2-2
CASSQDRGARAFF	TGCGCCAGCAGCCAAGATAGGGGGGCAAGAGCTTTCTTT	NA	TRBV4-3	NA	TRBJ1-1
CASRPGLNRGETQYF	TGTGCCAGTAGGCCCGGACTCAACCGGGGCGAGACCCAGTACTTC	few	TRBV19	NA	TRBJ2-5
CASRGDSTEAFF	TGCGCCAGCAGGGGGGACTCCACTGAAGCTTTCTTT	NA	TRBV5-1	NA	TRBJ1-1
CASSYSFDYEQYF	TGTGCCAGCAGTTACTCGTTCGACTACGAGCAGTACTTC	NA	TRBV6-5	NA	TRBJ2-7
CASSLNGAEQYF	TGTGCCAGCAGCTTGAACGGGGCCGAGCAGTACTTC	few	TRBV5-6	NA	TRBJ2-7
CASSLNQGGLVGGYTF	TGTGCCAGCAGCTTAAACCAGGGGGGCCTCGTAGGTGGCTACACCTTC	large	TRBV5-6	TRBD1	TRBJ1-2
CASSLDRWGGTDNYEQYF	TGTGCCAGCAGCTTAGACCGGTGGGGGGGGACAGATAATTACGAGCAGTACTTC	NA	TRBV11-2	NA	TRBJ2-7
CASGLSGRQRDTEAFF	TGTGCTAGTGGTTTGAGTGGACGACAACGGGACACTGAAGCTTTCTTT	once	TRBV12-5	NA	TRBJ1-1
CASSFGGGASSEAFF	TGTGCCAGCAGCTTCGGAGGGGGGGCGTCTTCCGAAGCTTTCTTT	NA	TRBV11-2	NA	TRBJ1-1
CASSWGPLGGNQPQHF	TGTGCCAGCAGTTGGGGCCCGTTGGGGGGCAATCAGCCCCAGCATTTT	NA	TRBV6-5	NA	TRBJ1-5
CASGREETQYF	TGTGCTAGTGGCAGGGAAGAGACCCAGTACTTC	NA	TRBV12-5	NA	TRBJ2-5
CAIRGTTEAFF	TGTGCCATCAGGGGGACAACTGAAGCTTTCTTT	NA	TRBV10-3	NA	TRBJ1-1
CSARSGGQFF	TGCAGTGCTAGGAGTGGGGGGCAGTTCTTC	NA	TRBV20-1	NA	TRBJ2-1
CASSDSLGSGANVLTF	TGTGCCAGCAGTGATTCTCTAGGATCTGGGGCCAACGTCCTGACTTTC	NA	TRBV6-4	NA	TRBJ2-6
CASSESGRAVEQFF	TGTGCCAGCAGTGAATCGGGCAGGGCGGTTGAGCAGTTCTTC	NA	TRBV25-1	NA	TRBJ2-1
CASSRLRLRTTDTQYF	TGCGCCAGCAGCCGCCTTCGGTTGAGGACGACAGATACGCAGTATTTT	NA	TRBV4-3	NA	TRBJ2-3
CASTAYSGTDTQYF	TGTGCCAGTACCGCCTATTCGGGGACAGATACGCAGTATTTT	NA	TRBV19	NA	TRBJ2-3
CASSIGRRDEQYF	TGTGCCAGTAGTATTGGGCGCAGGGACGAGCAGTACTTC	NA	TRBV19	NA	TRBJ2-7
CATSRDPPGHPGGLSEQYF	TGTGCCACCAGCAGAGACCCCCCTGGGCACCCGGGAGGCCTAAGCGAGCAGTACTTC	once	TRBV15	TRBD2	TRBJ2-7
CASSYGTRAGELFF	TGTGCCAGCAGTTACGGGACGAGAGCCGGGGAGCTGTTTTTT	NA	TRBV6-5	NA	TRBJ2-2
CASSLVTSGANTGELFF	TGTGCCAGCAGCTTGGTGACTAGCGGAGCGAACACCGGGGAGCTGTTTTTT	NA	TRBV5-6	TRBD2	TRBJ2-2
CASSPIQAGVEAFF	TGTGCCAGCAGCCCTATCCAGGCCGGAGTTGAAGCTTTCTTT	NA	TRBV4-2	NA	TRBJ1-1
CASMQAYQETQYF	TGTGCCAGCATGCAGGCTTACCAAGAGACCCAGTACTTC	once	TRBV6-6	NA	TRBJ2-5
CAWSPMGGATDTQYF	TGTGCCTGGAGTCCCATGGGGGGGGCCACAGATACGCAGTATTTT	NA	TRBV30	NA	TRBJ2-3
CASSLLPIEQFF	TGTGCCAGCAGCTTACTCCCTATTGAGCAGTTCTTC	once	TRBV7-8	NA	TRBJ2-1
CASSHRGGPTEAFF	TGTGCCAGCAGCCACCGGGGGGGCCCCACTGAAGCTTTCTTT	NA	TRBV13	NA	TRBJ1-1
CASSLGALRTDTQYF	TGTGCCAGCAGCCTTGGGGCCCTTCGCACAGATACGCAGTATTTT	once	TRBV11-2	NA	TRBJ2-3